The 11 T cell receptor beta chains below were found in one sample sequenced in a study of radiotherapy plus CTLA-4 blockade in lung cancer. Sequenced by immunoSEQ multiplex PCR; TCRdb stores in-frame clones only, minus some. This sample carries approximately 47,000 clones, over 55% of them seen once, and the ten largest clones take less than 20%. This material consisted of peripheral blood, taken from a patient treated with radiotherapy plus ipilimumab. The source of these receptors is a human donor with non-small cell lung cancer who had a partial response to radiotherapy plus ipilimumab.

This clone was counted a few times. The chain employs TRBV4-1 and TRBJ1-6; D might be TRBD1 (5 bases). Germline V gives CDR1 MGHRA, CDR2 YSYEKL. The CDR3 spans 13 residues. Trimming stripped 0 bases from V and 10 bases from J, with 7 bases between. CDR3 loop: CASSQDQGSPLHF. CDR3 bases: TGCGCCAGCAGCCAAGATCAGGGCTCACCCCTCCACTTT.

The chain recombines TRBV6-4 with TRBJ2-4, with D perhaps matching TRBD1 (6 bases). Trimming removed 10 bases at V and 8 bases at J, with 21 bases between. This CDR3 spans 14 amino acids. CDR1 and CDR2 from the germline V gene are MRHNA and SNTAGT. The DNA of the CDR3 is TGTGCCAACCTGTTACAGGGAGATAGAGACATTCAGTACTTC. This codes for CANLLQGDRDIQYF.

V and J are TRBV27 and TRBJ2-5, with 9 positions matching TRBD2. Germline loops: CDR1 MNHEY, CDR2 SMNVEV (reference sequence). This CDR3 comprises 17 residues. V lost 2 bases and J lost 4; bases outside the gene matches: 11. CDR3 protein: CASSLDGTSSVRETQYF. The CDR3 nucleotides read TGTGCCAGCAGTTTAGATGGGACTAGCTCAGTAAGAGAGACCCAGTACTTC.

V gene TRBV29-1 combines with J gene TRBJ1-2; perhaps TRBD1 as D (6 bases). Germline V lookup: CDR1 SQVTM, CDR2 ANQGSEA. The V and J ends lost 6 bases and 8 bases respectively, with 16 bases between them. This CDR3 has 12 residues. The CDR3 reads CSVTAGVGGYTF. The CDR3 DNA is TGCAGCGTGACCGCAGGGGTAGGGGGCTACACCTTC.

The V gene is TRBV2, the J gene TRBJ2-3; 10 nucleotides line up with TRBD1. CDR3 size: 17 residues. With 6 bases clipped from V and 2 bases from J, the junction kept 11 bases outside the gene matches. The germline CDR1 and CDR2 sequences are SNHLY and FYNNEI. The CDR3 sequence is CASSPPDRGFYTDTQYF. DNA of the CDR3: TGTGCCAGCAGCCCCCCGGACAGGGGGTTCTACACAGATACGCAGTATTTT. The entire variable domain, with the rest obtained from reference TRBV2 and TRBJ2-3, is as follows: EPEVTQTPSHQVTQMGQEVILRCVPISNHLYFYWYRQILGQKVEFLVSFYNNEISEKSEIFDDQFSVERPDGSNFTLKIRSTKLEDSAMYFCASSPPDRGFYTDTQYFGPGTRLTVL.

This clone was counted once. The rearrangement uses TRBV5-1 and TRBJ1-2; D is perhaps TRBD1 (5 bases). This CDR3 comprises 14 residues. V was pared by 3 bases and J by 1 base, with 10 bases between. Germline-derived CDR1 and CDR2 are SGHRS and YFSETQ. The CDR3 reads CASSSLQGNYGYTF. CDR3 bases: TGCGCCAGCAGCTCCCTCCAGGGTAACTATGGCTACACCTTC. The full variable domain, with the rest looked up from reference TRBV5-1 and TRBJ1-2, is KAGVTQTPRYLIKTRGQQVTLSCSPISGHRSVSWYQQTPGQGLQFLFEYFSETQRNKGNFPGRFSGRQFSNSRSEMNVSTLELGDSALYLCASSSLQGNYGYTFGSGTRLTVV.

DNA of the CDR3: TGTGCCAGCAGCCCCTTGAGCGGGAGGAGAGCCTACGAGCAGTACTTC. Its protein is CASSPLSGRRAYEQYF. This rearrangement joins TRBV11-2 to TRBJ2-7, with 9 bases that match TRBD2. Unmatched junction bases numbered 10, after V lost 5 bases and J lost 2 bases. The germline V gene has CDR1 SGHAT and CDR2 FQNNGV. The CDR3 runs 16 residues.

This clone came up a few times. The CDR3 bases are TGCGCCAGCAGCCCGGACAGGATGTGGAACATTCAGTACTTC. It codes for CASSPDRMWNIQYF. The chain is built from TRBV5-1 and TRBJ2-4; 7 bases agree with TRBD1. The germline V gene has CDR1 SGHRS and CDR2 YFSETQ. This CDR3 is 14 amino acids long. V dropped 4 bases and J dropped 7; count of bases not matched to a gene: 8. Filled out from reference TRBV5-1 and TRBJ2-4, the complete variable domain reads KAGVTQTPRYLIKTRGQQVTLSCSPISGHRSVSWYQQTPGQGLQFLFEYFSETQRNKGNFPGRFSGRQFSNSRSEMNVSTLELGDSALYLCASSPDRMWNIQYFGAGTRLSVL.

The J gene is TRBJ2-7, the V gene TRBV4-1; D uncertain. With 1 base removed from V and 5 bases from J, the gap between germline ends came to 12 bases. Germline V lookup: CDR1 MGHRA, CDR2 YSYEKL. This CDR3 region has 14 residues. The CDR3 sequence: CASSQGMQEHEQYF. The CDR3 DNA is TGCGCCAGCAGCCAAGGAATGCAGGAACACGAGCAGTACTTC.

The chain links TRBV6-5 to TRBJ2-7; no clear D gene. Germline CDR1 MNHEY, CDR2 SVGAGI. This CDR3 has 12 residues. Trimming took 6 bases from V and 6 from J, leaving 12 bases between them. The CDR3 DNA sequence: TGTGCCAGCAGCAACTTGCAGCGCGAGCAGTACTTC. Translating it yields CASSNLQREQYF.

V usage is TRBV9 and J usage is TRBJ2-1, with TRBD1 identical over 8 bases. This CDR3 is built from 15 residues. The V and J ends lost 4 bases and 7 bases, in that order; junction bases with no gene match: 10. Germline lookup yields CDR1 SGDLS and CDR2 YYNGEE. CDR3 DNA: TGTGCCAGCAGCCCAGGGGGCCGAGGGGGGAATGAGCAGTTCTTC. Protein sequence: CASSPGGRGGNEQFF.